The rows below give T cell receptor beta chains drawn from one sample of a study of cytomegalovirus exposure and HLA in healthy donors. Generated by immunoSEQ multiplex PCR, the TCRdb table keeps only in-frame clones and is missing some. The ten top clones account for 0.95% to 1.3%, within a sample of over 65,000 clones. Sequenced: PBMCs. Receptor source: a woman aged 25-40 years in good health and CMV-seronegative. Both conserved end residues are part of each CDR3. D genes are given only for firm matches.

d_gene,j_gene,v_gene,CDR3nt,CDR3aa
NA,TRBJ1-1,TRBV30,TGTGCCTGGAGTATTAGGGGTGGGAACACTGAAGCTTTCTTT,CAWSIRGGNTEAFF
TRBD1,TRBJ2-7,TRBV5-6,TGTGCCAGCAGCGGCCGACAGGGGAACTACGAGCAGTACTTC,CASSGRQGNYEQYF
NA,TRBJ2-1,TRBV19,TGTGCCAGTAGACTCGACAGAAGCTCCTACAATGAGCAGTTCTTC,CASRLDRSSYNEQFF
TRBD2,TRBJ2-1,TRBV2,TGTGCCAGCAGCCCGGGAGCGGGGAATGTCAATGAGCAGTTCTTC,CASSPGAGNVNEQFF
TRBD1,TRBJ1-2,TRBV11-2,TGTGCCAGCAGCTTAGATAGGACAGGGCTGGGCTACACCTTC,CASSLDRTGLGYTF
TRBD2,TRBJ2-3,TRBV13,TGTGCCAGCAGCTCCGGGACTAGCGGGAGCCCCGTGCTGGTAGATACGCAGTATTTT,CASSSGTSGSPVLVDTQYF
TRBD2,TRBJ2-5,TRBV7-9,TGTGCCAGCAGCCTTATCGCGGGAGCGGAGACCCAGTACTTC,CASSLIAGAETQYF
TRBD2,TRBJ2-1,TRBV4-1,TGCGCCAGCAGTGGTAGCGGGGGGAACTCCTACAATGAGCAGTTCTTC,CASSGSGGNSYNEQFF
NA,TRBJ1-1,TRBV19,TGTGCCAGCCGAACCGGAAGGGAGGCTGAAGCTTTCTTT,CASRTGREAEAFF
TRBD2,TRBJ2-7,TRBV5-6,TGTGCCAGCAGCTTTGGACTAGCGGGAGGGCCCGAGCAGTACTTC,CASSFGLAGGPEQYF
NA,TRBJ1-1,TRBV30,TGTGCCTGGAGTCTCGGGGGGGTGCGGGGGAACACTGAAGCTTTCTTT,CAWSLGGVRGNTEAFF
TRBD2,TRBJ2-7,TRBV7-2,TGTGCCAGCAGCTTAGGAGGGACTAGCGGGAGTTCCTACGAGCAGTACTTC,CASSLGGTSGSSYEQYF
TRBD1,TRBJ1-2,TRBV7-9,TGTGCCAGCAGCTCCGACAGGACAGGTTATGGCTACACCTTC,CASSSDRTGYGYTF
NA,TRBJ2-4,TRBV19,TGTGCCAGTAGTATCACAGGAGTAGCCAAAAACATTCAGTACTTC,CASSITGVAKNIQYF
TRBD2,TRBJ2-5,TRBV10-2,TGCGCCAGCAAGGCAGCGGGAGAAGAGACCCAGTACTTC,CASKAAGEETQYF
NA,TRBJ2-7,TRBV7-9,TGTGCCAGCAGCTTAGGGGACACCTCGACGGACGAGCAGTACTTC,CASSLGDTSTDEQYF
TRBD1,TRBJ1-1,TRBV19,TGTGCCAGTAGAGGACAGGGAAACACTGAAGCTTTCTTT,CASRGQGNTEAFF
NA,TRBJ1-1,TRBV19,TGTGCCAGTAATACCGGAGAGGGAATGAACACTGAAGCTTTCTTT,CASNTGEGMNTEAFF
TRBD1,TRBJ1-1,TRBV7-6,TGTGCCAGCAGCTTAGCCCCCCGACAGGGGGCAACTGAAGCTTTCTTT,CASSLAPRQGATEAFF
TRBD1,TRBJ2-7,TRBV6-6,TGTGCCAGCAGGGAGGTGACAGGGGGGGTCCACGAGCAGTACTTC,CASREVTGGVHEQYF
NA,TRBJ1-2,TRBV4-1,TGCGCCAGCAGCCAAGATTCGGGATTCTACACCTTC,CASSQDSGFYTF
NA,TRBJ1-2,TRBV5-1,TGCGCCAGCAGCCCCCTAGGACTGGCGCCGGACTATGGCTACACCTTC,CASSPLGLAPDYGYTF
TRBD2,TRBJ2-1,TRBV11-3,TGTGCCAGCAGCTTAGGGGGCGGGGGGGCCGGCAATGAGCAGTTCTTC,CASSLGGGGAGNEQFF
NA,TRBJ1-1,TRBV11-2,TGTGCCAGCAGCTTAGTGGCAGGGCTGAACACTGAAGCTTTCTTT,CASSLVAGLNTEAFF
TRBD2,TRBJ2-1,TRBV7-9,TGTGCCAGCAGCTTATTTAGCGGGAAGGATCAGTTCTTC,CASSLFSGKDQFF
TRBD1,TRBJ2-7,TRBV5-6,TGTGCCAGCAGCCCCCGGGACAGCTCCTACGAGCAGTACTTC,CASSPRDSSYEQYF
TRBD1,TRBJ1-6,TRBV10-2,TGCGCCAGCAGTGAGGGGACAGGGAAGAATTCACCCCTCCACTTT,CASSEGTGKNSPLHF
NA,TRBJ2-2,TRBV4-1,TGCGCCAGCAGCCAAGACTTGGACAGTTCGAACACCGGGGAGCTGTTTTTT,CASSQDLDSSNTGELFF
NA,TRBJ1-1,TRBV28,TGTGCCAGCAGTTTAGGCGGGAGGACTGAAGCTTTCTTT,CASSLGGRTEAFF
NA,TRBJ2-3,TRBV4-1,TGCGCCAGCAGCCAAGATGGGCTAGGGGTAGATACGCAGTATTTT,CASSQDGLGVDTQYF
NA,TRBJ1-2,TRBV19,TGTGCCAGTGGCGGGGGACCGAGTAACTATGGCTACACCTTC,CASGGGPSNYGYTF